A selection of T cell receptor beta chains follows, all from one sample in a study of CD8 T cells in Susac syndrome. TCRdb re-called the immunoSEQ multiplex PCR reads through MiXCR, storing one row per CDR3 protein. Of around 150,000 distinct CDR3 sequences in the sample, roughly 95% were seen once. Material for sequencing was CD4+ T cells from PBMCs. The receptors were gathered from a human donor with Susac syndrome. Both conserved end residues are part of each CDR3. A D gene is named only where the DNA matches it firmly.

>TRBJ1-5|TRBV21-1|-
CASRKGYRPQHF
>TRBJ2-7|TRBV3-1|-
CASSQGGTHLYEQYF
>TRBJ1-2|TRBV29-1|TRBD1
CSVEAISRTGVFGYTF
>TRBJ2-1|TRBV14|TRBD2
CASSQVGRVYNEQFF
>TRBJ2-1|TRBV20-1|-
CSAPGGGEQFF
>TRBJ2-1|TRBV3-1|-
CASSRVGGGPYNEQFF
>TRBJ2-1|TRBV20-1|TRBD2
CSARGEGSGSFNEQFF
>TRBJ1-2|TRBV4-1|TRBD1
CASSQDEGAPGGYTF
>TRBJ2-7|TRBV20-1|-
CSAREGPNPYEQYF
>TRBJ2-2|TRBV20-1|TRBD1
CSARVGTGGNTGELFF
>TRBJ2-5|TRBV29-1|-
CSAQGLNRAETQYF
>TRBJ2-3|TRBV20-1|-
CSASGWDFTDTQYF
>TRBJ2-2|TRBV29-1|-
CSVGRGPGTGELFF
>TRBJ1-1|TRBV12-3/TRBV12-4|-
CASSHGSGTEAFF
>TRBJ1-1|TRBV29-1|-
CSVDTPLGTEAFF
>TRBJ2-7|TRBV7-2|-
CASSLLGNYEQYF
>TRBJ2-3|TRBV24-1|-
CATSDPRATDTQYF
>TRBJ1-2|TRBV9|-
CASSVEDRGRYGYTF
>TRBJ2-2|TRBV2|TRBD1
CASSPDRANGELFF
>TRBJ1-1|TRBV12-3/TRBV12-4|-
CASSSRGATEAFF
>TRBJ1-2|TRBV12-3/TRBV12-4|-
CASSSSGRYGYTF
>TRBJ2-2|TRBV5-1|TRBD2
CASSVFPTSGGSGELFF
>TRBJ1-6|TRBV9|-
CASSDGGSPLHF
>TRBJ2-3|TRBV21-1|-
CASSPLGTADTQYF
>TRBJ1-5|TRBV20-1|-
CSARTGTLDQPQHF
>TRBJ2-3|TRBV18|-
CASSPQDTDTQYF
>TRBJ2-6|TRBV12-3/TRBV12-4|-
CATRKVGANVLTF
>TRBJ2-3|TRBV5-1|-
CASRVASTDTQYF
>TRBJ2-1|TRBV25-1|TRBD2
CASSIMASGSRNEQFF
>TRBJ2-5|TRBV27|-
CASSLFGPTIRLGGQETQYF
>TRBJ1-2|TRBV20-1|-
CSARVPPGPKFPAYGYTF
>TRBJ2-3|TRBV18|-
CASSPPKESRSTDTQYF
>TRBJ2-6|TRBV14|-
CASSQPSGDRSSGANVLTF
>TRBJ1-1|TRBV13|TRBD1
CASSHRGQEAFF
>TRBJ2-3|TRBV20-1|-
CSASTEGTDTQYF
>TRBJ2-3|TRBV15|-
CATSRDYTDTQYF
>TRBJ2-1|TRBV3-1|-
CASSRRSLGEQFF
>TRBJ1-5|TRBV12-3/TRBV12-4|TRBD1
CASRLGGQNNQPQHF
>TRBJ2-3|TRBV29-1|-
CSVEKADFTQYF
>TRBJ2-1|TRBV12-3/TRBV12-4|-
CASSLQGHNEQFF
>TRBJ1-1|TRBV7-6|TRBD1
CASSLSGQAKNTEAFF
>TRBJ2-7|TRBV25-1|TRBD2
CAAYPGLAPTYEQYF
>TRBJ2-1|TRBV18|-
CASSPVAGEQFF
>TRBJ2-5|TRBV19|TRBD2
CASRWTRGETQYF
>TRBJ2-1|TRBV3-1|TRBD2
CASSRRGLAGDHGGKNEQFF
>TRBJ2-1|TRBV7-3|TRBD1
CASSLGQGHNEQFF